This TCR beta chain is drawn from a study of graft-versus-host responses after intestinal transplantation (dated by TCRdb to about 2021). Study-level background: The transplants that recipients got were multivisceral, liver-intestinal, or isolated intestinal. Every recipient was given anti-thymocyte globulin induction, followed by about 3 years of maintenance tacrolimus and steroids. Donor T cell macrochimerism was defined as a peak of at least 4% donor T cells among recipient peripheral blood mononuclear cells. The cohort enrolled about two dozen intestinal transplant recipients including one retransplant, and 3 patients lacking pretransplant specimens were excluded. Samples from three later patients were sequenced in-house on an Illumina MiSeq with MiXCR processing rather than by the commercial service. Bulk TCR-beta CDR3 sequencing was used to track graft-versus-host and host-versus-graft alloreactive T cell clones in the graft, circulation and bone marrow after intestinal transplantation. Alloreactive clones were identified by sequencing pre-transplant mixed lymphocyte reaction products and comparing these products with unstimulated pre-transplant donor and recipient T cells.

The paper's findings and limits, for the study overall: Early after transplant, peak levels of circulating GvH clones were found to be associated with declines in HvG clones. The relatively low number and heterogeneity of intestinal transplant patients limited the conclusions. High GvH to HvG T cell clonal ratios were observed in the allografts of patients with donor T cell macrochimerism. GvH clones were found in recipient bone marrow, and some of the GvH clones appeared earlier in ileal mucosa or blood, which is consistent with an intestinal mucosal origin.

Comments on this clone: This clone's antigen is unknown. No clone much larger than this one lies a single base away; base qualities are absent.

The library was produced with the immunoSEQ multiplex PCR assay. For most patients, genomic DNA was isolated with the Qiagen DNeasy Blood and Tissue Kit and sent frozen to Adaptive Biotechnologies for TCR sequencing. High-throughput TCR-beta CDR3 sequencing of genomic DNA from most patients was performed by Adaptive Biotechnologies. The source study handled its data this way. Adaptive's ImmunoSEQ software supplied the TCR sequencing data for 15 to 20 patients, while MiXCR and VDJtools were used to process a few other patients. CD4 versus CD8 sorting errors were corrected by removing sequences found in both subsets at a frequency ratio below 5:1. CDR3 nucleotide sequences shared between donor and recipient were removed because the origin of such sequences could not be assigned. Alloreactive clones required at least 2-fold expansion over unstimulated cells and minimum CFSE-low frequency of 0.002% (template counts) or 0.001% (read counts). Clones were considered mappable if detected in sequenced pre-transplant spleen, lymph node, or MLR CFSE-low populations of the donor or recipient. The cumulative frequency of alloreactive clones was calculated as a percentage of all sequences, weighted by copy number. In its TCRdb copy, this immuneACCESS table keeps in-frame sequences only and misses some clones. Where compared with another copy, unresolved V genes explain less than half of these, and the others have no known cause. That table gives V, J and clone size, and the DNA gave D and trimming. The sample yields 75,000 to 100,000 clones; 91% were counted once. The ten largest clones add up to about 0.18% of the sample.

What the time point label conveys for this sample: cells obtained before transplantation from donor or recipient. CD3+CD4+ and CD3+CD8+ populations were FACS-sorted from unstimulated pre-transplant donor and recipient cells taken from spleen or lymph nodes. The source material was unstimulated CD4+ T cells sorted from spleen or lymph node cells, sampled before transplant. This TCR was sampled from a human donor who was the organ donor for an intestinal transplant.

The CDR3 region has the sequence CASSLEGAYGYTF. The nucleotide sequence reads as follows: TGCGCCAGCAGCTTGGAAGGGGCCTATGGCTACACCTTC. The sequence links TRBV5-1 to TRBJ1-2; a weak D assignment points to TRBD1 (5 bases agree). Taken from cysteine to phenylalanine, the CDR3 has 13 residues. Only CDR3 DNA is held: 39 bases, read in frame from base 1. CDR1 SGHRS and CDR2 YFSETQ are derived from the germline V gene. V was cut back by 0 bases and J by 4 bases, leaving a gap of 7 bases between them. The variable domain in full, with residues beyond the CDR3 obtained from the reference TRBV5-1 and TRBJ1-2 genes, is KAGVTQTPRYLIKTRGQQVTLSCSPISGHRSVSWYQQTPGQGLQFLFEYFSETQRNKGNFPGRFSGRQFSNSRSEMNVSTLELGDSALYLCASSLEGAYGYTFGSGTRLTVV.